This T cell receptor beta chain was recovered during a study of human T cells and chemical hapten exposure. Details on this clonotype: The antigen remains undetermined.

The CDR3 contains 12 residues. Trimming stripped 4 bases from V and 6 bases from J, with 10 bases between. Germline lookup yields CDR1 SNHLY and CDR2 FYNNEI. Time point given: patch test 1, 2 weeks after DPC sensitization. Treatment of the sample: therapeutic diphenylcyclopropenone sensitization with weekly scalp DPC. In TCRdb, the RACE reads were re-called with MiXCR into one record per CDR3 protein. The top ten hold over 2% of the sample, which has some 400,000 distinct CDR3 sequences, approximately 4.4% seen once. Study-level results: Alopecia in the donors means their immune response may deviate from healthy people's. Expanded TCRs produced significantly more large CDR3 similarity clusters than controls did.

The sequences come from whole blood, collected in connection with sensitization to the hapten diphenylcyclopropenone (DPC). This sequence originates from a woman aged 50 to 65 with alopecia areata. Some clones in this sample may be carry-over from other donors' samples. This rearrangement joins TRBV2 to TRBJ2-7; D remains unclear. The CDR3 DNA sequence: TGTGCCAGCAGTGCCGACCTGTCCGAGCAGTACTTC. It encodes CASSADLSEQYF.